This TCR beta chain was documented in a study of T-cell memory formation after mild COVID-19. Germline CDR1 is LGHNA and CDR2 is YNFKEQ. The CDR3 has 15 amino acids. Trimming stripped 5 bases from V and 4 bases from J, with 18 bases between. TCR alpha and TCR beta cDNA libraries carrying sample barcodes and UMIs were produced by 5'RACE using constant-segment primers. TCRdb reprocessed the 5' RACE reads via MiXCR and lists one record per CDR3 protein. The data show around 370,000 distinct CDR3 sequences, roughly 20% seen once. General study results and limits: There was a balanced CD4/CD8 profile in clones contracting day 15 to 85, and later expanders leaned CD4+. Chiefly within CM and EM were the contracting CD4+ clones; CD8+ ones were within EMRA. Some SARS-CoV-2-responding clones were already detected in memory before infection.

This clonotype occurred a few times. Antigen unknown. The sequence was collected from an adult woman who had mild COVID-19 (a few samples of this study predate the infection). Cell type and time point are not known. The genes are TRBV4-2 and TRBJ2-7; tentatively, D is TRBD1 or TRBD2 (5 bases each). Sequencing used PBMCs or a T cell subset sorted from them (not recorded which). In nucleotides, the CDR3 is TGTGCCAGCAGCGAGGGGACGGGGCCGGGTTACGAGCAGTACTTC. Translating it yields CASSEGTGPGYEQYF.